The 15 T cell receptor beta chains listed next were all sequenced from one sample in a study of T-cell memory formation after mild COVID-19 (dated by TCRdb to about 2021). The method behind the library was 5' RACE. TCRdb names Illumina NovaSeq 6000 as the instrument used. In-frame beta chains were kept once TCRdb had trimmed the public reads at Q25 with fastp and called clones with MiXCR. Under each unique CDR3 protein, matching rows form one entry showing the most common genes and DNA. This sample has about 620,000 distinct CDR3 sequences in its table, and more than 15% of those were observed once. 12% of the sample is held by the ten biggest clonotypes. Material for sequencing was PBMCs or a T cell subset sorted from them (not recorded which). The receptor source for this set is an adult woman who had mild COVID-19 (a few samples of this study predate the infection). The sample titles of this study are shuffled in the database, so cell type and time point are left out; the donor was told from shared clones.

The V and J genes are TRBV20-1 and TRBJ1-2, with 8 positions matching TRBD1. V shed 1 base, J shed 4 bases, and the junction held 11 bases outside the gene matches. Germline lookup yields CDR1 DFQATT and CDR2 SNEGSKA (reference sequence). The length of the CDR3 is 16 residues. CDR3 loop: CSARADRVSWGYGYTF. The CDR3, as DNA: TGCAGTGCTAGAGCGGACAGGGTTTCTTGGGGCTATGGCTACACCTTC.

The V call is TRBV5-5, the J call TRBJ2-7; D call uncertain. CDR3 length equals 14 residues. The germline CDR1 and CDR2 sequences are SGHKS and YYEKEE (reference sequence). With 0 bases removed from V and 0 bases from J, the gap between germline ends came to 7 bases. The CDR3 DNA is TGTGCCAGCAGCTTGGGAGACGCCTCCTACGAGCAGTACTTC. It yields the protein CASSLGDASYEQYF.

This clonotype was observed many times. This chain joins TRBV20-1 and TRBJ1-1; D may be TRBD1 (5 bases). The length of the CDR3 is 13 residues. V lost 3 bases to trimming and J lost 4 bases, with 12 bases between them. CDR1 is DFQATT, CDR2 SNEGSKA, per germline (reference sequence). The CDR3 spells CSASLRRGTEAFF. CDR3 coding DNA: TGCAGTGCTAGTCTACGGAGGGGCACTGAAGCTTTCTTT.

This clonotype was observed a few times. V is TRBV20-1 and J is TRBJ1-6; 8 bases are a match to TRBD1. The CDR3 is made up of 15 amino acids. V lost 6 bases to trimming and J lost 7 bases; unmatched junction nucleotides: 11. CDR1 is DFQATT and CDR2 is SNEGSKA in the germline V gene (reference sequence). This chain's CDR3 is CSAYRGTGRNSPLHF. The CDR3 DNA sequence: TGCAGTGCATACAGGGGGACGGGGCGGAATTCACCCCTCCACTTT.

The chain couples TRBV18 to TRBJ2-7, with a weak D call TRBD1 (6 bases). From germline, CDR1 is KGHSH and CDR2 LQKENI. This CDR3 region has 14 residues. V lost 4 bases to trimming and J lost 0 bases, with 10 bases between them. Written as DNA, the CDR3 is TGTGCCAGCTCACTCGGACAGACCTCCTACGAGCAGTACTTC. Its translation: CASSLGQTSYEQYF.

This clonotype was observed a few times. This chain joins TRBV14 and TRBJ2-5; 9 nucleotides match TRBD1. Per germline, CDR1 SGHDN and CDR2 FVKESK. V was clipped by 1 base and J by 2 bases; unmatched bases: 5. The length of the CDR3 is 16 residues. The CDR3 spells CASSQGGQGGQETQYF. DNA of the CDR3: TGTGCCAGCAGCCAAGGGGGACAGGGAGGGCAAGAGACCCAGTACTTC.

This clonotype has a single count. The rearrangement joins TRBV12-3 or TRBV12-4 to TRBJ1-1, with D perhaps matching TRBD1 (5 bases). This CDR3 has 15 amino acids. Trimming took 5 bases from V and 0 from J, leaving 13 bases between them. The CDR3 nucleotides are TGTGCCAGCAGTCCAGGAGGGGTGGTGAACACTGAAGCTTTCTTT. It yields the protein CASSPGGVVNTEAFF.

This CDR3 is CASSSEGGGVYNEQFF. The CDR3 nucleotides read TGTGCCAGCAGCTCAGAGGGGGGGGGTGTATACAATGAGCAGTTCTTC. The V and J genes are TRBV9 and TRBJ2-1, with a tentative D call TRBD2 (7 bases). This CDR3 region has 16 residues. Germline V gene sequence: CDR1 SGDLS, CDR2 YYNGEE. Trimming left V 4 bases short and J 4 bases short, with 18 bases between.

Only a few counts were recorded for this clonotype. V and J are TRBV7-6 and TRBJ2-3; D unclear. CDR3 length: 12 amino acids. The germline CDR1 and CDR2 sequences are SGHVS and FNYEAQ. Trimming cost V 6 bases and J 6 bases, with 10 bases left between them. The CDR3, as DNA: TGTGCCAGCAGTCCCGATTCGGATACGCAGTATTTT. It encodes CASSPDSDTQYF.

The V gene is TRBV19, the J gene TRBJ1-1; D uncertain. Germline CDR1 is LNHDA and CDR2 is SQIVND (reference sequence). V was cut by 0 bases and J by 5 bases, with 10 bases left in between. This CDR3 is 14 amino acids long. The CDR3 loop is CASSIDRRGTEAFF. In DNA, the CDR3 is TGTGCCAGTAGTATAGATCGTCGCGGGACTGAAGCTTTCTTT.

This rearrangement joins TRBV10-3 to TRBJ1-4, with 7 bases aligning to TRBD1. In germline, CDR1 is ENHRY, CDR2 SYGVKD. This CDR3 contains 15 residues. V shed 6 bases, J shed 5 bases, and the junction held 9 bases outside the gene matches. The CDR3 sequence: CAISFRQGQNEKLFF. CDR3 sequence (DNA): TGTGCCATCAGCTTCCGACAGGGCCAAAATGAAAAACTGTTTTTT.

V is TRBV7-9 and J is TRBJ2-7, with 13 nucleotides matching TRBD2. The CDR3 is made up of 19 amino acids. Germline values: CDR1 SEHNR, CDR2 FQNEAQ (reference sequence). V trimming: 5 bases; J trimming: 0 bases; junction bases outside the gene matches: 13. The DNA of the CDR3 is TGTGCCAGCAGCACATTCTGGACTAGCGGGAGCTCGAGCTCCTACGAGCAGTACTTC. It specifies CASSTFWTSGSSSSYEQYF.

V and J are TRBV20-1 and TRBJ2-3; 9 bases fit TRBD2. The CDR3 is 15 residues long. Per germline, CDR1 DFQATT and CDR2 SNEGSKA (reference sequence). Germline trimming cut 2 bases from V and 6 bases from J; bases unmatched to any gene: 9. CDR3 coding DNA: TGCAGTGCTAGACGGGGTAGCGGGGGTCCGGATACGCAGTATTTT. As protein: CSARRGSGGPDTQYF.

J is TRBJ1-1 and V is TRBV7-6, with D maybe TRBD1 (6 bases). Germline V gene sequence: CDR1 SGHVS, CDR2 FNYEAQ. The germline V and J ends were trimmed by 5 bases and 4 bases, with 14 bases remaining between them. The CDR3 runs to 14 residues. CDR3 coding DNA: TGTGCCAGCAGCGGGGAGGGGGGCATCACTGAAGCTTTCTTT. Amino acids: CASSGEGGITEAFF.

This clonotype was observed a handful of times. The rearrangement uses TRBV18 and TRBJ2-7, with a possible D match to TRBD1 (6 bases). The V and J ends lost 3 bases and 4 bases respectively, with 13 bases between them. The CDR3 is 14 amino acids. Germline V lookup: CDR1 KGHSH, CDR2 LQKENI. The CDR3 protein is CASSPLDRKYEQYF. In DNA, the CDR3 is TGTGCCAGCTCACCCCTGGACAGAAAGTACGAGCAGTACTTC.